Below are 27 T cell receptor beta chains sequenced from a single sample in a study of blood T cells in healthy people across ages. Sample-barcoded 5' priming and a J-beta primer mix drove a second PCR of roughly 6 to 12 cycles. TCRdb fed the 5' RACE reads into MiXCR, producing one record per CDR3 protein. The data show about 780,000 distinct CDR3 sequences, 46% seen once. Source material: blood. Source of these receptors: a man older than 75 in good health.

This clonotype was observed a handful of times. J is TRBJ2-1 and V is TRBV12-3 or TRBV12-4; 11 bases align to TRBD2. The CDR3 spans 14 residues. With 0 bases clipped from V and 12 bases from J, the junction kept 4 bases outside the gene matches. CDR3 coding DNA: TGTGCCAGCAGTTTAGCCACGCTAGCGGGAGGGCAGTTCTTC. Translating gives CASSLATLAGGQFF.

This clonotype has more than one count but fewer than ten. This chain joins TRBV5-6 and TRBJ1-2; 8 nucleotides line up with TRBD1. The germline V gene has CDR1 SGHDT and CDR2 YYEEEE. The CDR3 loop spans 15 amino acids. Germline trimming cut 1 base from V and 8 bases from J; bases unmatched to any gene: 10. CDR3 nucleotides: TGTGCCAGCAGCTTGCAGGACAGGGTTGATCTGGGCTACACCTTC. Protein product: CASSLQDRVDLGYTF. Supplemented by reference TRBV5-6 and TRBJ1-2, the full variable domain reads DAGVTQSPTHLIKTRGQQVTLRCSPKSGHDTVSWYQQALGQGPQFIFQYYEEEERQRGNFPDRFSGHQFPNYSSELNVNALLLGDSALYLCASSLQDRVDLGYTFGSGTRLTVV.

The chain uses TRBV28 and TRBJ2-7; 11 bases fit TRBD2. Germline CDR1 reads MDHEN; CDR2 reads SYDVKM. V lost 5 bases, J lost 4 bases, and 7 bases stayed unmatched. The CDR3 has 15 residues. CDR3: CASSPGASGRYEQYF. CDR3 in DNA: TGTGCCAGCAGTCCCGGGGCTAGCGGGAGGTACGAGCAGTACTTC.

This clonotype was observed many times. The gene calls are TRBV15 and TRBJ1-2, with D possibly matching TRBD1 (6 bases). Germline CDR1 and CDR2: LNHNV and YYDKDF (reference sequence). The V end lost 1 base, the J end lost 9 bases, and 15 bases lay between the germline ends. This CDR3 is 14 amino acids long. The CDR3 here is CATSRVGTTYSYTF. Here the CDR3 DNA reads TGTGCCACCAGCAGAGTTGGGACAACTTACAGCTACACCTTC. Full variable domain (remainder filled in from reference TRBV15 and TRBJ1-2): DAMVIQNPRYQVTQFGKPVTLSCSQTLNHNVMYWYQQKSSQAPKLLFHYYDKDFNNEADTPDNFQSRRPNTSFCFLDIRSPGLGDTAMYLCATSRVGTTYSYTFGSGTRLTVV.

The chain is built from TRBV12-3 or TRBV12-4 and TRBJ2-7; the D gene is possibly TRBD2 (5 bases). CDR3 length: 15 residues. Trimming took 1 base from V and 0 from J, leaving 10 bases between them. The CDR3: CASSLGGPLSYEQYF. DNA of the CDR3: TGTGCCAGCAGTTTAGGCGGGCCTCTCTCCTACGAGCAGTACTTC.

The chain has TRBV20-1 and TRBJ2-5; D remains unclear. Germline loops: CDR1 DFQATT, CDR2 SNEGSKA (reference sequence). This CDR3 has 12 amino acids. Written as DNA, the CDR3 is TGCAGCGCGAGTAGATTCGAGGAGACCCAGTACTTC. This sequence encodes CSASRFEETQYF.

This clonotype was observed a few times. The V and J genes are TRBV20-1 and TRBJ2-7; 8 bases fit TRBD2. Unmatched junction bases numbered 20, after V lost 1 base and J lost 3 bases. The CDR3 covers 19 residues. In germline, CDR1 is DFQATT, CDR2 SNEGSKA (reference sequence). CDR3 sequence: CSARGSDRGDGTRLYEQYF. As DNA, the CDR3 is TGCAGTGCTAGAGGTAGTGACCGGGGGGACGGGACTAGGCTCTACGAGCAGTACTTC.

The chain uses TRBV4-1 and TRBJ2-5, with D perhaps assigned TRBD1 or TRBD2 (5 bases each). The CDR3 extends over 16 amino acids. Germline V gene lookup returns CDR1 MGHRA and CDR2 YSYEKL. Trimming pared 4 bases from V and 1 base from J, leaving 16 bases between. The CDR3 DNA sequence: TGCGCCAGCAGCCGAACCCCTGGGGGATTCCAAGAGACCCAGTACTTC. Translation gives CASSRTPGGFQETQYF.

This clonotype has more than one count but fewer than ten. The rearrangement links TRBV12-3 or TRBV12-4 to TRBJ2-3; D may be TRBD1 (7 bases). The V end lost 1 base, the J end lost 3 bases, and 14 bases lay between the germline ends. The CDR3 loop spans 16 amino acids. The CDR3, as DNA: TGTGCCAGCAGTTTAGAAGGAGGGGGCTTTACAGATACGCAGTATTTT. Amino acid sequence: CASSLEGGGFTDTQYF.

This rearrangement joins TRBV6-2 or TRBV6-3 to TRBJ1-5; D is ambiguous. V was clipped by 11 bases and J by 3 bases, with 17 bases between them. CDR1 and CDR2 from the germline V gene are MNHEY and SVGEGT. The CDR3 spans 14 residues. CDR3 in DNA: TGTGCCTCCCAGGACGGAGGCTACAATCAGCCCCAGCATTTT. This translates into CASQDGGYNQPQHF.

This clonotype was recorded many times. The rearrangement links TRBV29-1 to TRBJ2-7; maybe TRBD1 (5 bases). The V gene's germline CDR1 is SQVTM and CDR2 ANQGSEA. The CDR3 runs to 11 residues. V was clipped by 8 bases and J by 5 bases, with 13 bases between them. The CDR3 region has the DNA TGCAGCTCGCGGTGGGGCAACGAGCAGTACTTC. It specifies CSSRWGNEQYF.

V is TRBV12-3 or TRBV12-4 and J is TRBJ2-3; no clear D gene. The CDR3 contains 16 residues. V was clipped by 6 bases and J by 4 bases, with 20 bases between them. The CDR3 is CASSRLVTVSADTQYF. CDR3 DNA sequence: TGTGCCAGCAGCCGCCTTGTCACGGTGAGCGCAGATACGCAGTATTTT.

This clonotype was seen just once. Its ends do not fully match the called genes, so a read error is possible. The CDR3 region has the DNA TGCGCCAGCAGCCATGACGGGCAAGCGACCCAGTACTTC. It specifies CASSHDGQATQYF. The chain uses TRBV4-3 and TRBJ2-7; D is undetermined. The DNA end favors TRBJ2-5, so the J call may be wrong. The CDR3 is made up of 13 amino acids. The V gene's germline CDR1 is LGHNA and CDR2 YSLEER.

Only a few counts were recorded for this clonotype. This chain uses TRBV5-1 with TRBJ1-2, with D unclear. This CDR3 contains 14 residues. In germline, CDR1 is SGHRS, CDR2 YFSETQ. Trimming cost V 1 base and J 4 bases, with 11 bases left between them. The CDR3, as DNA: TGCGCCAGCAGCTTGCTGGGCGAGAGCTATGGCTACACCTTC. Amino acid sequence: CASSLLGESYGYTF.

CDR3 bases: TGTGCCAGCAGTCCCTATACTAGGACCAACTACAATGAGCAGTTCTTC. As protein: CASSPYTRTNYNEQFF. The V gene is TRBV12-3 or TRBV12-4, the J gene TRBJ2-1, with D tentatively TRBD2 (5 bases). V was cut by 5 bases and J by 3 bases, with 17 bases left in between. This CDR3 has 16 amino acids.

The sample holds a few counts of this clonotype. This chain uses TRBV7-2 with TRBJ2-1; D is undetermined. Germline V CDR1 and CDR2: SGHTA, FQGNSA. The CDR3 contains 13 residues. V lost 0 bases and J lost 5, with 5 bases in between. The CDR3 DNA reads TGTGCCAGCAGCTTAGCGGAAAACAATGAGCAGTTCTTC. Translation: CASSLAENNEQFF.

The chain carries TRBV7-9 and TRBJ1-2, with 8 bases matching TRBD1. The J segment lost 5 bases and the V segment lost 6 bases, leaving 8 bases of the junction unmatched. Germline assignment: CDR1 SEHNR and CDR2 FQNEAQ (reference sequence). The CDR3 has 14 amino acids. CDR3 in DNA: TGTGCCAGCAGTTATGGCGGACAGGGTTATGGCTACACCTTC. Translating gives CASSYGGQGYGYTF.

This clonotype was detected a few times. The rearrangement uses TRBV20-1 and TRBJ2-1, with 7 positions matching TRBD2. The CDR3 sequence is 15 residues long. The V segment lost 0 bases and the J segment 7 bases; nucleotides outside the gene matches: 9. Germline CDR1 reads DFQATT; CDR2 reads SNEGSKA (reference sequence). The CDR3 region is CSARDPQRGGNEQFF. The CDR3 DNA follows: TGCAGTGCTAGAGATCCCCAGAGGGGAGGGAATGAGCAGTTCTTC.

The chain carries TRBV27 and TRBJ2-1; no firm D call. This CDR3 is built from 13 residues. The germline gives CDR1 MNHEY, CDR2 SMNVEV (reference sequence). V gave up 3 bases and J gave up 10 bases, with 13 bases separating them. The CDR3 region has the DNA TGTGCCAGCAGTTTCCTCTATCTACTGGAGCAGTTCTTC. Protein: CASSFLYLLEQFF.

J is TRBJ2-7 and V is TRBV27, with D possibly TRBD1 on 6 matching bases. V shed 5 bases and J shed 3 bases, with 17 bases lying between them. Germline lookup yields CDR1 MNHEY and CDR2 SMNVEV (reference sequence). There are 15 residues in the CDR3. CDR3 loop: CASSPSGTLHYEQYF. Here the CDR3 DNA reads TGTGCCAGCAGTCCAAGTGGGACACTACACTACGAGCAGTACTTC.

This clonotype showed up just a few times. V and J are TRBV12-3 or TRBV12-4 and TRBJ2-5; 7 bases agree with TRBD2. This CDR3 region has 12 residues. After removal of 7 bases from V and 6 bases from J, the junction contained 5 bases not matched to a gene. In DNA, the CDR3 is TGTGCCAGCAAGGCGGGAGTAAAGACCCAGTACTTC. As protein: CASKAGVKTQYF.

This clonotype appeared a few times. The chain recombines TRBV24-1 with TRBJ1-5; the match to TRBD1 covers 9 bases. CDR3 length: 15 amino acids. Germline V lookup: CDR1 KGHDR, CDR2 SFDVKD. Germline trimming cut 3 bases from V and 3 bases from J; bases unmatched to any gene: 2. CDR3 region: CATSDRTGVNQPQHF. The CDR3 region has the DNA TGTGCCACCAGTGATAGGACAGGGGTCAATCAGCCCCAGCATTTT.

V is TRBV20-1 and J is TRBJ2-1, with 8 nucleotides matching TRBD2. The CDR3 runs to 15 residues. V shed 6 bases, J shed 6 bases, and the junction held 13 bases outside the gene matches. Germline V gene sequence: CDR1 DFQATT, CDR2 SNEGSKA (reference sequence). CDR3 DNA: TGCAGTGCGCCGAATCGGGAGGGGGACCTCAATGAGCAGTTCTTC. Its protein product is CSAPNREGDLNEQFF.

CDR3 loop: CSARGEPNYGYTF. As DNA, the CDR3 is TGCAGTGCTCGAGGGGAACCTAACTATGGCTACACCTTC. V is TRBV20-1 and J is TRBJ1-2; tentative D call: TRBD1 (5 bases). Per the germline V gene, CDR1 is DFQATT and CDR2 is SNEGSKA (reference sequence). With 5 bases removed from V and 0 bases from J, the gap between germline ends came to 10 bases. The CDR3 runs to 13 residues.

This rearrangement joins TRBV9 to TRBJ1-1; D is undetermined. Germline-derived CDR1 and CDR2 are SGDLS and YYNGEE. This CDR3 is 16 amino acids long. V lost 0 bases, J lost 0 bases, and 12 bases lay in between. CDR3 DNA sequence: TGTGCCAGCAGCGTAGCTGGGGAGGCCCTGAACACTGAAGCTTTCTTT. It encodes CASSVAGEALNTEAFF. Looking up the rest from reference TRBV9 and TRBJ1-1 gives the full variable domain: DSGVTQTPKHLITATGQRVTLRCSPRSGDLSVYWYQQSLDQGLQFLIQYYNGEERAKGNILERFSAQQFPDLHSELNLSSLELGDSALYFCASSVAGEALNTEAFFGQGTRLTVV.

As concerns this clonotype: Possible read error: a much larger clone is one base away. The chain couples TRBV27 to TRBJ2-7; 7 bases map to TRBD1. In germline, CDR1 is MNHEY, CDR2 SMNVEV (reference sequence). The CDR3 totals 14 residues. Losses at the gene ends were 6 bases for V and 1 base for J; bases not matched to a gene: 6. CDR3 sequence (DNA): TGTGCCAGCAGGCCCGGGGACAGTTCCTACGAGCAGTACTTC. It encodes CASRPGDSSYEQYF.

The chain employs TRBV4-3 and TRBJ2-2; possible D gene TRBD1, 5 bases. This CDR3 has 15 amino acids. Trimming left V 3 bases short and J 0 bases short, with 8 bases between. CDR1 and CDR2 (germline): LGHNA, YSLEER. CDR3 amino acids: CASSQKQANTGELFF. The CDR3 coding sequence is TGCGCCAGCAGCCAGAAACAGGCGAACACCGGGGAGCTGTTTTTT.